One T cell receptor beta chain is described in this entry. The antigen remains undetermined. This record comes from a study of blood T cells in healthy people across ages. General study points: It was held that diversity estimates obtained from one million T cells represented underestimates.

Next came a second PCR, run for roughly 6 to 11 cycles, which used a sample-barcoded 5' primer along with a J-beta primer mix. One entry per CDR3 protein, called by TCRdb with MiXCR from the 5' RACE reads. The sample includes about 1.6 million distinct CDR3 sequences, about 31% seen only once; the top ten take about 11%. V lost 5 bases to trimming and J lost 0 bases, with 15 bases between them. Germline V gene sequence: CDR1 SGHRS, CDR2 YFSETQ. This CDR3 is 16 amino acids long. Each donor had approximately 10 milliliters of peripheral blood drawn. Sequencing was performed on blood. The TCR comes from a woman in her 30s in good health. This chain connects TRBV5-1 to TRBJ1-5, with D possibly TRBD1 on 6 matching bases. The CDR3 here is CASSNGRQVSNQPQHF. The CDR3 nucleotides read TGCGCCAGCAGTAATGGCCGACAGGTTAGCAATCAGCCCCAGCATTTT.